This TCR beta chain was found in a study of cytomegalovirus exposure and HLA in healthy donors. Study findings and constraints: Analyzed later, association rates of TCRs varied across HLA loci, with DRB1 most and HLA-C fewest.

Primers for the PCR totalled 60 Vbeta and 13 Jbeta. This table comes from immunoSEQ multiplex PCR, and its TCRdb copy is limited to in-frame clones, with some not included. This sample carries 90,000 to 110,000 clones, about 13% of them seen once, and the ten largest clones take 16%. With 4 bases removed from V and 10 bases from J, the gap between germline ends came to 18 bases. CDR1 and CDR2 (germline): SGHRS, YFSETQ. There are 14 residues in the CDR3. Donors consisted of healthy bone marrow donors. About this clone: As yet, its antigen is unknown.

The sequence derives from a man aged 35 to 55 in good health and CMV-seropositive. Sequencing was carried out using PBMCs. The J gene is TRBJ2-1, the V gene TRBV5-1; D unresolved. CDR3 residues: CASSNALPSEEQFF. The CDR3 nucleotides read TGCGCCAGCAGCAACGCTCTTCCCTCCGAGGAGCAGTTCTTC.